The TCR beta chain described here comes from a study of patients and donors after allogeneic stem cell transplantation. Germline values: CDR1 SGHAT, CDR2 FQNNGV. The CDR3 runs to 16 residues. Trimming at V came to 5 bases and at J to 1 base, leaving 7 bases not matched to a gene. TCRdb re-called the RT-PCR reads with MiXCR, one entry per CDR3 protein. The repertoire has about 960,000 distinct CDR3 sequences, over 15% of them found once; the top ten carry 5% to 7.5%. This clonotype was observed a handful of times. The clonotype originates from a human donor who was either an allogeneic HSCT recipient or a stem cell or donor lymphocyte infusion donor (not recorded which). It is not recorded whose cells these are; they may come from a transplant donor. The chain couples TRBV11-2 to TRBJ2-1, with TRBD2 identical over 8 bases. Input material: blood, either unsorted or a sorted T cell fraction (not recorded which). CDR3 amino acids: CASSTKRGRSYNEQFF. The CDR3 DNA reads TGTGCCAGCAGCACCAAGCGGGGGAGGTCCTACAATGAGCAGTTCTTC.